Below, one T cell receptor beta chain is given with its context. Diagnoses rested on clinical symptoms, serum thyroxine and TRAb, thyroid ultrasound and orbital computed tomography. This sample was taken from a study of T cells in Graves' hyperthyroidism and ophthalmopathy. The junction had 12 bases not matched to a gene; V was cut back by 1 base and J by 3 bases. This CDR3 has 18 amino acids. Germline values: CDR1 SGDLS, CDR2 YYNGEE. The TCR beta CDR3 regions underwent amplification using RNA transcripts as the source. The HTBI primer set served for first-round RT-PCR of the TCR CDR3. TCRdb re-called the multiplex PCR reads through MiXCR, storing one row per CDR3 protein. Of hundreds of thousands of distinct CDR3 sequences in the sample, just under 20% were seen once.

The J gene is TRBJ2-5, the V gene TRBV9; 10 nucleotides align to TRBD1. The source material was blood. The TCR comes from a man between 35 and 55 years old with Graves' ophthalmopathy. This CDR3 is CASSVSLSGTGDEETQYF. CDR3 DNA: TGTGCCAGCAGCGTATCCTTATCCGGGACAGGGGACGAAGAGACCCAGTACTTC. Based on the CDR3 plus reference TRBV9 and TRBJ2-5, the full variable domain is DSGVTQTPKHLITATGQRVTLRCSPRSGDLSVYWYQQSLDQGLQFLIQYYNGEERAKGNILERFSAQQFPDLHSELNLSSLELGDSALYFCASSVSLSGTGDEETQYFGPGTRLLVL.